The subject of this entry is one TCR beta chain. TCRdb's copy holds only in-frame clones and misses some; the assay was immunoSEQ multiplex PCR. The sample contains hundreds of thousands of clones, approximately 90% of which appear only once. Germline CDR1 reads MDHEN; CDR2 reads SYDVKM. With 6 bases removed from V and 1 base from J, the gap between germline ends came to 9 bases. The CDR3 has 13 amino acids. These data come from a study of blood T cell repertoires in COVID-19. The rearrangement uses TRBV28 and TRBJ1-2; D perhaps matches TRBD1 (5 bases). The clonotype was recovered from a man in his forties with acute or convalescent COVID-19. Material for sequencing was peripheral blood. The CDR3 DNA follows: TGTGCCAGCAGCTCGACAGTTAACTATGGCTACACCTTC. Its protein is CASSSTVNYGYTF.